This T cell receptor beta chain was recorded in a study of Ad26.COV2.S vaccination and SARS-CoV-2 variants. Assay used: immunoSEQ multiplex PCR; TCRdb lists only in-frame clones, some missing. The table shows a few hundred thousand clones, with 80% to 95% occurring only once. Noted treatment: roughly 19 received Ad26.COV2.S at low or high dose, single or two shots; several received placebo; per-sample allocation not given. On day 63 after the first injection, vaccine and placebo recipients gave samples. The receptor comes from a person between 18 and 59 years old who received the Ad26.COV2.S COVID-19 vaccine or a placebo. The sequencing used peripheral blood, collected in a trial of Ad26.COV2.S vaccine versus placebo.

The CDR3 here is CASSPTRTSGRYEQYF. CDR3 in DNA: TGTGCCAGCAGCCCGACCCGGACTAGCGGACGATACGAGCAGTACTTC. The chain employs TRBV13 and TRBJ2-7, with 10 bases identical to TRBD2. CDR3 length: 16 amino acids. CDR1 PRHDT and CDR2 FYEKMQ come from the germline V gene (reference sequence). The junction had 11 bases not matched to a gene; V was cut back by 5 bases and J by 4 bases.